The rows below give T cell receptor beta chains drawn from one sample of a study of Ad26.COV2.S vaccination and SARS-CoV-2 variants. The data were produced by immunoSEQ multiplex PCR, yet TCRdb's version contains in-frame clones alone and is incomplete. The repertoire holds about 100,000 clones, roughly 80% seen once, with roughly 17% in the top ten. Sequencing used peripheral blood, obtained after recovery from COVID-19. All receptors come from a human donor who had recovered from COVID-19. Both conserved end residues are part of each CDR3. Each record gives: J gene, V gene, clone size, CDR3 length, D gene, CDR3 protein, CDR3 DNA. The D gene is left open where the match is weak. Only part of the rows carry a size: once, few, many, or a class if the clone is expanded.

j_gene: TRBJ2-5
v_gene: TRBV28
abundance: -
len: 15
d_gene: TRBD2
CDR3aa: CASGPRGGAQETQYF
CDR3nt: TGTGCCAGCGGACCTCGCGGGGGGGCACAAGAGACCCAGTACTTC

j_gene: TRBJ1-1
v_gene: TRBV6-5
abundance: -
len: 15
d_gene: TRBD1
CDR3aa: CASRDRGQANTEAFF
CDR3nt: TGTGCCAGCAGGGACAGGGGGCAGGCGAACACTGAAGCTTTCTTT

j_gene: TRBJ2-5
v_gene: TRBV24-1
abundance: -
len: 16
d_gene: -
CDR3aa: CATSDFSGGGVETQYF
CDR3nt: TGTGCCACCAGTGATTTTTCCGGGGGAGGAGTGGAGACCCAGTACTTC

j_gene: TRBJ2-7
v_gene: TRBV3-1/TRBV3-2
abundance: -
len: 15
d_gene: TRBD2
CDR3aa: CASSPTSGGNYEQYF
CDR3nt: TGTGCCAGCAGCCCGACTAGCGGGGGGAACTACGAGCAGTACTTC

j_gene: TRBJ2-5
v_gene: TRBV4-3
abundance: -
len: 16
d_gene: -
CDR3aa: CASSQGNGGFDETQYF
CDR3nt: TGCGCCAGCAGCCAAGGCAACGGGGGCTTTGATGAGACCCAGTACTTC

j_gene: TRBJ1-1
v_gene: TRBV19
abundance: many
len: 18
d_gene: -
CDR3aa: CASSPWPGREAMNTEAFF
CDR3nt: TGTGCCAGTAGTCCATGGCCGGGACGGGAGGCTATGAACACTGAAGCTTTCTTT

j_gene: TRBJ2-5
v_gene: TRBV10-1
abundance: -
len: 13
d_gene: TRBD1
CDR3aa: CASSHGTGAAQYF
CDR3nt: TGCGCCAGCAGCCACGGGACAGGGGCGGCCCAGTACTTC

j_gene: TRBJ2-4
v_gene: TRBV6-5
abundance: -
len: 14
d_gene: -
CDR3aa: CASSYSPRADIQYF
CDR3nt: TGTGCCAGCAGTTATTCCCCGAGGGCAGACATTCAGTACTTC

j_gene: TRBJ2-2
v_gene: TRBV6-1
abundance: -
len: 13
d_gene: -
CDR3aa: CASSERLTGELFF
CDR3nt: TGTGCCAGCAGTGAAAGGCTCACCGGGGAGCTGTTTTTT

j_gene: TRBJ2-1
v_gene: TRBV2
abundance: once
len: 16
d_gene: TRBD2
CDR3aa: CASSGTSGGARDEQFF
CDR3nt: TGTGCCAGCAGTGGAACCAGCGGGGGAGCAAGGGATGAGCAGTTCTTC

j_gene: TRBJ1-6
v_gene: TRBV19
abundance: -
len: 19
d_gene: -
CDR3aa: CASSIAGTRSGYDNSPLHF
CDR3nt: TGTGCCAGTAGTATAGCGGGCACCCGCTCGGGCTATGATAATTCACCCCTCCACTTT

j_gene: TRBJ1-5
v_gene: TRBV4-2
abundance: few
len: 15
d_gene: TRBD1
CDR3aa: CASSHTQGAEQPQHF
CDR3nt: TGTGCCAGCAGCCACACACAGGGGGCTGAGCAGCCCCAGCATTTT

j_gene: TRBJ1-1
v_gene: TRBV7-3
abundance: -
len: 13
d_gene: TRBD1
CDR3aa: CASSLQGGTEAFF
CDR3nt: TGTGCCAGCAGCTTACAGGGGGGAACTGAAGCTTTCTTT

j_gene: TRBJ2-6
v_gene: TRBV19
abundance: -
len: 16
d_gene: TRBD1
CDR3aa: CASSARGGPGANVLTF
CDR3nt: TGTGCCAGTAGTGCCAGAGGGGGCCCTGGGGCCAACGTCCTGACTTTC

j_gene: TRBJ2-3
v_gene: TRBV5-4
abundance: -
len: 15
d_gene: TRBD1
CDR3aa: CASSLGGRGPDTQYF
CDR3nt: TGTGCCAGCAGCTTGGGTGGTAGGGGGCCAGATACGCAGTATTTT

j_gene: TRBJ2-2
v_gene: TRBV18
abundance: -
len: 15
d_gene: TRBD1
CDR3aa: CASSSGTGATGELFF
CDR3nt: TGTGCCAGCTCATCCGGGACAGGGGCCACCGGGGAGCTGTTTTTT

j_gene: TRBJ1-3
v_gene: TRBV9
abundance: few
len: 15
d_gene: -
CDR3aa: CASSVGRSAGNTIYF
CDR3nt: TGTGCCAGCAGCGTAGGCCGATCGGCTGGAAACACCATATATTTT

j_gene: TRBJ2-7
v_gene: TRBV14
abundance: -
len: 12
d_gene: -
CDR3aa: CASSQGFWEQYF
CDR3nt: TGTGCCAGCAGCCAAGGCTTTTGGGAGCAGTACTTC

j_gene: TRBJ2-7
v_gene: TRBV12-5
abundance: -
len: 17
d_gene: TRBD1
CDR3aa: CASGLEITGGYSYEQYF
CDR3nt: TGTGCTAGTGGTTTGGAAATAACAGGGGGATACTCCTACGAGCAGTACTTC

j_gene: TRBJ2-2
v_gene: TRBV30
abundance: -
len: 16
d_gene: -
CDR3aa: CAWSIKTGGRAGELFF
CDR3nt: TGTGCCTGGAGTATCAAGACAGGTGGTAGAGCCGGGGAGCTGTTTTTT

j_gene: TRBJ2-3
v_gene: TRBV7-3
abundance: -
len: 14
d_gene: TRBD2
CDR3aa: CASSPAGGTDTQYF
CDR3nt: TGTGCCAGCAGCCCAGCGGGGGGAACAGATACGCAGTATTTT

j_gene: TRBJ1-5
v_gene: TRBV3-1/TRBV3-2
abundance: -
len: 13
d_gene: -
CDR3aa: CASSQSSNQPQHF
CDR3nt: TGTGCCAGCAGCCAGAGTTCTAATCAGCCCCAGCATTTT

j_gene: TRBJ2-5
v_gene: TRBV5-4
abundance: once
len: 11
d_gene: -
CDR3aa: CASTDQETQYF
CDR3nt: TGTGCCAGCACCGACCAAGAGACCCAGTACTTC

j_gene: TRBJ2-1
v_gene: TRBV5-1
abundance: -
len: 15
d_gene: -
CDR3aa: CASSLGLQVYNEQFF
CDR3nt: TGCGCCAGCAGCTTGGGGCTACAGGTTTACAATGAGCAGTTCTTC

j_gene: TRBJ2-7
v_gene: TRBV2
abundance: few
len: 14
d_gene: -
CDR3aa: CASSEGGRPYEQYF
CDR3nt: TGTGCCAGCAGTGAGGGGGGGCGTCCCTACGAGCAGTACTTC

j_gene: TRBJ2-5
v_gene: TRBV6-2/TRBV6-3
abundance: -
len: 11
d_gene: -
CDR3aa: CASSYGKTQYF
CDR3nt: TGTGCCAGCAGTTATGGGAAGACCCAGTACTTC

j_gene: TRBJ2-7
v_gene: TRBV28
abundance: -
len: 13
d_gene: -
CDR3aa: CASRLGVIDEQYF
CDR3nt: TGTGCCAGCAGGTTGGGGGTAATCGACGAGCAGTACTTC

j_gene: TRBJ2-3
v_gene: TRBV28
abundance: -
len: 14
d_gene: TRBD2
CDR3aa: CASSLAGGGDTQYF
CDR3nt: TGTGCCAGCAGTTTAGCGGGCGGGGGAGATACGCAGTATTTT

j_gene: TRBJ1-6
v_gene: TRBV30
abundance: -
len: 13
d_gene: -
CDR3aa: CAWSVTRDSPLHF
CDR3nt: TGTGCCTGGAGTGTAACCAGGGATTCACCCCTCCACTTT

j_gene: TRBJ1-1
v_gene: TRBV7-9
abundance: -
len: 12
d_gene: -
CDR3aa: CASSLAGAEAFF
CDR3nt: TGTGCCAGCAGCTTAGCGGGGGCTGAAGCTTTCTTT

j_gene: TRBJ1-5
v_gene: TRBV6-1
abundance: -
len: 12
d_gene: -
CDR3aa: CASSDGGQPQHF
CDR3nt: TGTGCCAGCAGTGACGGTGGACAGCCCCAGCATTTT

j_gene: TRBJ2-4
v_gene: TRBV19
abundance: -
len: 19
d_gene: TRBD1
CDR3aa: CASSRSRGQVVSDKNIQYF
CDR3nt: TGTGCCAGTAGTAGATCCCGGGGACAGGTGGTTTCAGACAAAAACATTCAGTACTTC

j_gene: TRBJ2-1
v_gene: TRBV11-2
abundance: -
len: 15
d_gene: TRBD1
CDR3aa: CASSTRTGAYNEQFF
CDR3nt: TGTGCCAGCAGCACCCGGACAGGGGCCTACAATGAGCAGTTCTTC

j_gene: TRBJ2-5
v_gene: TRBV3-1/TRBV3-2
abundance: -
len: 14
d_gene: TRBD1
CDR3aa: CASSVQGAGETQYF
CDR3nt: TGTGCCAGCAGCGTGCAGGGGGCGGGAGAGACCCAGTACTTC

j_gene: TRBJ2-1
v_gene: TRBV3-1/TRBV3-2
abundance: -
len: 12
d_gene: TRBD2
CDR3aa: CASGLAYNEQFF
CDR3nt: TGTGCCAGTGGACTAGCCTACAATGAGCAGTTCTTC

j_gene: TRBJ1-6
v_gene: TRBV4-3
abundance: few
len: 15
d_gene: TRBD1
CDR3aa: CASSRTGTGALPLHF
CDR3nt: TGCGCCAGCAGCCGGACCGGGACAGGGGCTTTACCCCTCCACTTT

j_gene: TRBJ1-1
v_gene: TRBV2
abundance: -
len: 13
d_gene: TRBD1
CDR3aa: CAGNRDRDTEAFF
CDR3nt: TGTGCCGGAAATCGGGACAGGGACACTGAAGCTTTCTTT

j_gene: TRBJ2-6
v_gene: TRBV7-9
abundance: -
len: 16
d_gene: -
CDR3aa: CASTQYGVTGANVLTF
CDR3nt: TGTGCCAGCACCCAATACGGGGTTACTGGGGCCAACGTCCTGACTTTC

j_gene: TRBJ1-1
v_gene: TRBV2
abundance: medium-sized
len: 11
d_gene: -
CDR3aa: CASGRGTEAFF
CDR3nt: TGTGCCAGCGGGAGGGGCACTGAAGCTTTCTTT

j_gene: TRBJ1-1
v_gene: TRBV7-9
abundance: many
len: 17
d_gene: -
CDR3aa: CASSLSIHRGTNTEAFF
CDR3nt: TGTGCCAGCAGCTTAAGTATTCACCGGGGAACGAACACTGAAGCTTTCTTT

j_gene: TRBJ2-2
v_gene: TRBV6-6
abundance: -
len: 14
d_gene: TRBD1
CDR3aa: CASSYSTGTGELFF
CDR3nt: TGTGCCAGCAGTTACTCGACAGGGACCGGGGAGCTGTTTTTT

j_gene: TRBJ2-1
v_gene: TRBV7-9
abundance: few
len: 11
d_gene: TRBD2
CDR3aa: CASSFGTREFF
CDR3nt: TGTGCCAGCAGCTTCGGGACTAGAGAGTTCTTC

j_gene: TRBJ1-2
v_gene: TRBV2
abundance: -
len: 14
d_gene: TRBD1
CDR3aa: CASRPRTGLYGYTF
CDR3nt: TGTGCCAGCAGGCCTAGGACAGGCCTATATGGCTACACCTTC

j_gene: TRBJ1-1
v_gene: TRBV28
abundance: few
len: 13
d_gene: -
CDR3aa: CASSFNRETEAFF
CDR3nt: TGTGCCAGCAGTTTTAACAGGGAGACTGAAGCTTTCTTT

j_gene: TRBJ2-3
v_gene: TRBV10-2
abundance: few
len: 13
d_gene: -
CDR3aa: CASSLDITDTQYF
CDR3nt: TGCGCCAGCAGCCTAGACATCACAGATACGCAGTATTTT

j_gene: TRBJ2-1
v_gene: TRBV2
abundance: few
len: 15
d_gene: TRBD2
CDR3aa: CASITNSGGAGEQFF
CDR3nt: TGTGCCAGCATAACAAATAGCGGGGGGGCAGGTGAGCAGTTCTTC

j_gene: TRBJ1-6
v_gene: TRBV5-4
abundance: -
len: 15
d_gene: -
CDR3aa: CASSLSGLNASPLHF
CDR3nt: TGTGCCAGCAGCTTGTCAGGACTCAACGCCTCACCCCTCCACTTT

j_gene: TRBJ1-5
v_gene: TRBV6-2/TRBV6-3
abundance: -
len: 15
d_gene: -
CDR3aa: CASSLETVFNQPQHF
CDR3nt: TGTGCCAGCAGCCTTGAGACAGTGTTTAATCAGCCCCAGCATTTT

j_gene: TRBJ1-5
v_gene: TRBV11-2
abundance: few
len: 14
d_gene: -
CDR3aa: CASSLDGGSQPQHF
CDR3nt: TGTGCCAGCAGCTTAGACGGGGGGAGTCAGCCCCAGCATTTT

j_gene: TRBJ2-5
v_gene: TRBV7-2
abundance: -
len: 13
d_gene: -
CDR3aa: CASSLRREETQYF
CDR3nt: TGTGCCAGCAGCCTCCGCAGGGAAGAGACCCAGTACTTC

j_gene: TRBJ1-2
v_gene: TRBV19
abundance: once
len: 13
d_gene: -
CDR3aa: CASSMCQQCGYTF
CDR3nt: TGTGCCAGTAGTATGTGTCAGCAATGTGGCTACACCTTC

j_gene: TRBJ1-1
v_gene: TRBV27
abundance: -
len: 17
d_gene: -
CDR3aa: CASSLKAGYPMNTEAFF
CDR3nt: TGTGCCAGCAGTTTAAAGGCAGGCTATCCGATGAACACTGAAGCTTTCTTT

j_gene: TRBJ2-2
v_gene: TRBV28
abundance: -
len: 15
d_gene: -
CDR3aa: CASSWGDTNTGELFF
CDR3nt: TGTGCCAGCAGTTGGGGGGACACGAACACCGGGGAGCTGTTTTTT

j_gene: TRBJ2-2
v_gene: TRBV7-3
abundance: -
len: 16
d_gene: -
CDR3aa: CASSFTGPTNTGELFF
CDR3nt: TGTGCCAGCAGCTTCACGGGGCCGACGAACACCGGGGAGCTGTTTTTT

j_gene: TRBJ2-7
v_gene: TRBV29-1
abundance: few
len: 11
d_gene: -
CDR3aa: CSVEKTYEQYF
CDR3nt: TGCAGCGTTGAAAAAACCTACGAGCAGTACTTC